What follows are 17 T cell receptor beta chains derived from one specimen sequenced in a study of blood T cell repertoires in COVID-19. Measured with immunoSEQ multiplex PCR; TCRdb has only the in-frame clones, and not every one. Of some 200,000 clones listed, 85% to 90% are singletons. Sequenced sample: peripheral blood. The source is a man aged 45-65 years with acute or convalescent COVID-19.

The chain recombines TRBV28 with TRBJ2-7; 10 nucleotides line up with TRBD2. The V and J ends lost 5 bases and 2 bases, in that order; junction bases with no gene match: 6. Germline V gene data show CDR1 as MDHEN and CDR2 as SYDVKM. This CDR3 is 15 amino acids long. This CDR3 reads CASSIIAGGPYEQYF. The CDR3 nucleotides are TGTGCCAGCAGTATTATAGCGGGGGGTCCCTACGAGCAGTACTTC. Drawing the rest from reference TRBV28 and TRBJ2-7, the complete variable domain is DVKVTQSSRYLVKRTGEKVFLECVQDMDHENMFWYRQDPGLGLRLIYFSYDVKMKEKGDIPEGYSVSREKKERFSLILESASTNQTSMYLCASSIIAGGPYEQYFGPGTRLTVT.

This clone was picked up one time. CDR3: CASSPGTGSYNEQFF. The CDR3 bases are TGTGCCAGCTCACCCGGGACAGGATCCTACAATGAGCAGTTCTTC. The gene calls are TRBV18 and TRBJ2-1; TRBD1 matches 8 bases. Germline assignment: CDR1 KGHSH and CDR2 LQKENI. Trimming took 3 bases from V and 1 from J; bases not matched to a gene: 2. This CDR3 is built from 15 residues.

The chain joins TRBV19 to TRBJ1-1; 10 bases align to TRBD1. V shed 5 bases and J 4 bases; nucleotides not matched to a gene: 10. This CDR3 has 16 amino acids. Germline values: CDR1 LNHDA, CDR2 SQIVND (reference sequence). CDR3 coding DNA: TGTGCCAGTAGTGACCGTCGACAGGGGGCGGCCACTGAAGCTTTCTTT. Translated: CASSDRRQGAATEAFF.

The chain is built from TRBV19 and TRBJ2-3; 9 nucleotides line up with TRBD1. V trimming: 9 bases; J trimming: 7 bases; junction bases outside the gene matches: 2. The germline V gene encodes CDR1 LNHDA and CDR2 SQIVND (reference sequence). The CDR3 consists of 11 residues. The CDR3 sequence: CASGTGYTQYF. CDR3 nucleotides: TGTGCCAGCGGGACAGGGTATACGCAGTATTTT.

The chain links TRBV7-6 to TRBJ1-3; no clear D gene. The V end lost 5 bases, the J end lost 4 bases, and 12 bases lay between the germline ends. Germline loops: CDR1 SGHVS, CDR2 FNYEAQ. This CDR3 comprises 14 residues. In DNA, the CDR3 is TGTGCCAGCAGCCCCTCCGGGTTCGGAAACACCATATATTTT. Translating it yields CASSPSGFGNTIYF. Based on the CDR3 plus reference TRBV7-6 and TRBJ1-3, the full variable domain is GAGVSQSPRYKVTKRGQDVALRCDPISGHVSLYWYRQALGQGPEFLTYFNYEAQQDKSGLPNDRFSAERPEGSISTLTIQRTEQRDSAMYRCASSPSGFGNTIYFGEGSWLTVV.

This chain links TRBV29-1 with TRBJ2-2, with 9 bases lining up with TRBD1. The length of the CDR3 is 14 residues. V shed 2 bases, J shed 4 bases, and the junction held 2 bases outside the gene matches. Germline V gene lookup returns CDR1 SQVTM and CDR2 ANQGSEA. The CDR3 sequence is CSVERDRVTGELFF. In DNA, the CDR3 is TGCAGCGTTGAACGGGACAGGGTCACCGGGGAGCTGTTTTTT.

V is TRBV5-6 and J is TRBJ2-7; 8 bases line up with TRBD1. The J segment lost 2 bases and the V segment lost 3 bases, leaving 4 bases of the junction unmatched. In germline, CDR1 is SGHDT, CDR2 YYEEEE. This CDR3 has 14 residues. The CDR3 region has the DNA TGTGCCAGCAGCTCGTGGACAGGGCCCTACGAGCAGTACTTC. Amino acids: CASSSWTGPYEQYF.

The chain carries TRBV6-5 and TRBJ2-5; D remains unclear. Trimming removed 6 bases at V and 5 bases at J, with 10 bases between. Germline values: CDR1 MNHEY, CDR2 SVGAGI. This CDR3 region has 12 residues. CDR3 in DNA: TGTGCCAGCAGGGTAGATTACGAGACCCAGTACTTC. It is translated as CASRVDYETQYF.

This chain uses TRBV6-6 with TRBJ1-3, with 7 bases lining up with TRBD1. Germline V gene sequence: CDR1 MNHNY, CDR2 SVGAGI (reference sequence). The CDR3 contains 14 residues. V was clipped by 6 bases and J by 3 bases; unmatched bases: 5. The CDR3 nucleotides are TGTGCCAGCAGCAGGGGGAGAAATGGAAACACCATATATTTT. This gives the protein CASSRGRNGNTIYF.

V usage is TRBV7-9 and J usage is TRBJ2-7, with D possibly TRBD2 on 6 matching bases. Germline CDR1 and CDR2: SEHNR and FQNEAQ (reference sequence). The V and J ends lost 1 base and 3 bases respectively, with 19 bases between them. The CDR3 contains 17 residues. The CDR3 loop reads CASSLVIRGSGFYEQYF. The CDR3 DNA reads TGTGCCAGCAGCTTAGTGATTCGGGGGTCGGGCTTCTACGAGCAGTACTTC.

V gene TRBV28 combines with J gene TRBJ1-1; 8 bases are a match to TRBD1. The CDR3 is 12 amino acids. In germline, CDR1 is MDHEN, CDR2 SYDVKM. The J segment lost 5 bases and the V segment lost 8 bases, leaving 4 bases of the junction unmatched. The CDR3 nucleotides are TGTGCCAGCCTCAGGGGGCTAACTGAAGCTTTCTTT. Encoded protein: CASLRGLTEAFF.

This chain uses TRBV30 with TRBJ1-2; D might be TRBD1 (6 bases). The germline CDR1 and CDR2 sequences are GTSNPN and SVGIG (reference sequence). Trimming removed 3 bases at V and 4 bases at J, with 9 bases between. The CDR3 consists of 12 residues. The CDR3: CAWSLQGYGYTF. The CDR3 nucleotides read TGTGCCTGGAGCCTACAGGGCTATGGCTACACCTTC.

The gene calls are TRBV5-4 and TRBJ2-2, with 10 bases lining up with TRBD1. In germline, CDR1 is SGHNT, CDR2 YYREEE (reference sequence). After removal of 5 bases from V and 1 base from J, the junction contained 5 bases not matched to a gene. The CDR3 sequence is 16 residues long. The CDR3: CASSRGQGRNTGELFF. In nucleotides, the CDR3 is TGTGCCAGCAGTAGGGGACAGGGGCGGAACACCGGGGAGCTGTTTTTT.

The chain couples TRBV12-3 or TRBV12-4 to TRBJ2-7; TRBD2 aligns across 7 bases. The CDR3 length is 13 residues. With V trimmed by 3 bases and J by 2 bases, 1 base remained unmatched. The CDR3 DNA reads as TGTGCCAGCAGTTTTAGCGGGCCCTACGAGCAGTACTTC. Translated: CASSFSGPYEQYF.

The rearrangement links TRBV30 to TRBJ1-5, with 7 bases identical to TRBD1. This CDR3 is built from 14 residues. CDR1 is GTSNPN, CDR2 SVGIG, per germline (reference sequence). With 5 bases clipped from V and 0 bases from J, the junction kept 4 bases outside the gene matches. The CDR3 coding sequence is TGTGCCTGGTCAACAGGGGTTAGCAATCAGCCCCAGCATTTT. It encodes CAWSTGVSNQPQHF. The whole variable domain, filled in from reference TRBV30 and TRBJ1-5, reads SQTIHQWPATLVQPVGSPLSLECTVEGTSNPNLYWYRQAAGRGLQLLFYSVGIGQISSEVPQNLSASRPQDRQFILSSKKLLLSDSGFYLCAWSTGVSNQPQHFGDGTRLSIL.

This chain joins TRBV6-5 and TRBJ1-3; TRBD1 matches at 8 bases. J gave up 2 bases and V 6 bases, and 3 bases lay outside the gene matches. The CDR3 runs 14 residues. Germline CDR1 MNHEY, CDR2 SVGAGI. The CDR3 nucleotides are TGTGCCAGCAGGACACAGGGGGCTGGAAACACCATATATTTT. The encoded protein is CASRTQGAGNTIYF.

The chain carries TRBV28 and TRBJ1-5; 7 nucleotides line up with TRBD1. The V and J ends lost 6 bases and 5 bases, in that order; junction bases with no gene match: 10. This CDR3 spans 15 amino acids. CDR1 is MDHEN, CDR2 SYDVKM, per germline. CDR3 nucleotide sequence: TGTGCCAGCAGGGTGGGACAGCTCCAAGATCAGCCCCAGCATTTT. It codes for CASRVGQLQDQPQHF. Supplemented by reference TRBV28 and TRBJ1-5, the full variable domain reads DVKVTQSSRYLVKRTGEKVFLECVQDMDHENMFWYRQDPGLGLRLIYFSYDVKMKEKGDIPEGYSVSREKKERFSLILESASTNQTSMYLCASRVGQLQDQPQHFGDGTRLSIL.